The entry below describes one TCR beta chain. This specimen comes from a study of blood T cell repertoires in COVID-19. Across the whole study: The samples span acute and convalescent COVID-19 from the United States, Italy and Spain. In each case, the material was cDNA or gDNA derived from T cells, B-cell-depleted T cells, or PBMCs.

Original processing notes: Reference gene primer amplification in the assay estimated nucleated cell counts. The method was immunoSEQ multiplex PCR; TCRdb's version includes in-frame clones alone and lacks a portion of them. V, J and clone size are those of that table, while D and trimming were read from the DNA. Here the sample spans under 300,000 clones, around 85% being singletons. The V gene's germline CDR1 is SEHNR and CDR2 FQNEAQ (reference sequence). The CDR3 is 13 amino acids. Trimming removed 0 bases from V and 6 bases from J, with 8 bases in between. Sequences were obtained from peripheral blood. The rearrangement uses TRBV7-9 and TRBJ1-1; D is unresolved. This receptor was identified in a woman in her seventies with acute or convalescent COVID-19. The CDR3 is CASSLAGLSEAFF. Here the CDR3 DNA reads TGTGCCAGCAGCTTAGCGGGCCTTTCTGAAGCTTTCTTT.